The clone carrying this T cell receptor beta chain was recorded a few times. Its antigen is not known. CD4+ T cells that had been cultured provided DNA sequenced with the Oncomine TCR Beta short-read assay. Via MiXCR, TCRdb re-called the PCR reads, giving one row per CDR3 protein. The sample contains a few thousand distinct CDR3 sequences, 35% to 45% of which appear only once. This specimen belongs to a study of vaccination and CD4 T cells after COVID-19. Treatment specified: approximately 11-day PBMC culture with coronavirus spike peptide pools or control peptides (ViraFEST assay). The V end was cut by 0 bases, the J end by 6 bases, with 14 bases between. The germline CDR1 and CDR2 sequences are MNHEY and SVGAGI. This CDR3 comprises 15 residues.

The V and J genes are TRBV6-5 and TRBJ1-1, with D possibly being TRBD1 (5 bases). The sequenced sample consisted of CD4+ T cells from blood, cultured in vitro. The origin of this receptor is a human donor who had recovered from COVID-19. CDR3 sequence reads: CASSYSSATGPEAFF. CDR3 bases: TGTGCCAGCAGTTACTCTAGTGCGACGGGGCCTGAAGCTTTCTTT.